These 8 T cell receptor beta chains originate from one sample sequenced in a study of response to subunit inactivated influenza vaccine. A single record per CDR3 protein comes from TCRdb applying MiXCR to the RT-PCR reads. This sample yields around 710,000 distinct CDR3 sequences, of which about 15% are seen a single time; approximately 7% belongs to the top ten. The sequenced sample was PBMCs from blood, obtained 14 days before vaccination. The source is a middle-aged man who received an inactivated influenza vaccine.

The chain employs TRBV11-2 and TRBJ2-3; D is perhaps TRBD1 or TRBD2 (5 bases each). CDR1 SGHAT and CDR2 FQNNGV come from the germline V gene. The CDR3 is made up of 16 amino acids. Trimming removed 3 bases from V and 3 bases from J, with 16 bases in between. The CDR3 is CASSFARGRSTDTQYF. CDR3 bases: TGTGCCAGCAGCTTCGCCCGGGGCAGGTCGACAGATACGCAGTATTTT.

In this sample, this clonotype turned up many times. The chain has TRBV12-3 or TRBV12-4 and TRBJ1-6; the D gene is possibly TRBD1 (5 bases). The CDR3 is 15 residues long. Between the trimmed V and J ends, which lost 2 bases and 7 bases, there was a span of 12 bases. CDR3 region: CASSLRGLGNSPLHF. CDR3 sequence (DNA): TGTGCCAGCAGTTTACGGGGACTGGGGAATTCACCCCTCCACTTT.

The chain is built from TRBV6-2 or TRBV6-3 and TRBJ2-1, with TRBD2 identical over 9 bases. Per the germline V gene, CDR1 is MNHEY and CDR2 is SVGEGT. Germline trimming cut 2 bases from V and 15 bases from J; bases unmatched to any gene: 14. This CDR3 has 15 amino acids. CDR3 nucleotide sequence: TGTGCCAGCAGTTACAAACTAGCGGGCGGGTTGGGGTTGTTCTTC. As protein: CASSYKLAGGLGLFF.

The chain recombines TRBV5-5 with TRBJ2-3; D is unresolved. The V end was cut by 4 bases, the J end by 4 bases, with 10 bases between. The CDR3 is 13 amino acids. In germline, CDR1 is SGHKS, CDR2 YYEKEE (reference sequence). The CDR3 region has the DNA TGTGCCAGCAGCCCGCTCCCCCCAGATACGCAGTATTTT. Amino acid sequence: CASSPLPPDTQYF.

V usage is TRBV3-1 and J usage is TRBJ2-4, with 8 nucleotides matching TRBD1. With 4 bases clipped from V and 8 bases from J, the junction kept 7 bases outside the gene matches. The CDR3 contains 14 residues. Germline V gives CDR1 LGHDT, CDR2 YNNKEL (reference sequence). CDR3 in DNA: TGTGCCAGCAGCCCCCTTACAGGGGGGTACATTCAGTACTTC. It encodes CASSPLTGGYIQYF. Looking up the rest from reference TRBV3-1 and TRBJ2-4 gives the full variable domain: DTAVSQTPKYLVTQMGNDKSIKCEQNLGHDTMYWYKQDSKKFLKIMFSYNNKELIINETVPNRFSPKSPDKAHLNLHINSLELGDSAVYFCASSPLTGGYIQYFGAGTRLSVL.

The table lists this clonotype with many counts. The CDR3 region has the DNA TGTGCCAGCAGCTTAGAGGTCAACGGGGAGCTGTTTTTT. Translation: CASSLEVNGELFF. The chain is built from TRBV7-9 and TRBJ2-2, with D hard to call. The CDR3 is 13 amino acids. The germline gives CDR1 SEHNR, CDR2 FQNEAQ (reference sequence). V was cut by 1 base and J by 7 bases, with 7 bases left in between.

The V and J genes are TRBV7-2 and TRBJ2-7; 10 bases are a match to TRBD2. The ends lost 2 bases at V and 6 bases at J; junction bases unmatched: 4. Germline CDR1 and CDR2: SGHTA and FQGNSA. The CDR3 consists of 14 residues. CDR3 amino acids: CASSLTSGMAEQYF. The CDR3 nucleotides are TGTGCCAGCAGCTTAACTAGCGGGATGGCCGAGCAGTACTTC.

This clonotype has more than one count but fewer than ten. The V and J genes are TRBV20-1 and TRBJ2-7; 13 bases match TRBD2. Unmatched junction bases numbered 13, after V lost 1 base and J lost 4 bases. Germline CDR1 reads DFQATT; CDR2 reads SNEGSKA (reference sequence). The CDR3 runs 18 residues. This chain's CDR3 is CSARGVGTSGIFSYEQYF. The CDR3 nucleotides are TGCAGTGCTAGAGGGGTGGGGACTAGCGGGATATTCTCGTACGAGCAGTACTTC.